This is a list of T cell receptor beta chains from one sample in a study of cytomegalovirus exposure and HLA in healthy donors. Assay: immunoSEQ multiplex PCR; the TCRdb copy retains only in-frame clones and omits some. The table includes roughly 150,000 clones, 80% to 85% detected once. The specimen sequenced was PBMCs. These receptors all stem from a girl aged 2-15 years in good health and CMV-seropositive. The CDR3 runs from the conserved cysteine through the conserved F or W. A D gene is named only where the DNA matches it firmly. Not all rows give a size; the values are once, few, many and, for expanded clones, a class.

clone_size	j_call	cdr3_length	d_call	v_call	cdr3_aa	cdr3_nt
NA	TRBJ1-2	15	TRBD1	TRBV5-4	CASSSKTGGPYGYTF	TGTGCCAGCAGCTCAAAGACAGGGGGCCCCTATGGCTACACCTTC
NA	TRBJ2-1	15	TRBD2	TRBV7-9	CASSFASGTYNEQFF	TGTGCCAGCAGCTTTGCTAGCGGGACTTACAATGAGCAGTTCTTC
NA	TRBJ2-3	15	TRBD1	TRBV6-1	CASSSRTGEADTQYF	TGTGCCAGCAGTTCCCGGACAGGCGAGGCAGATACGCAGTATTTT
NA	TRBJ2-7	15	NA	TRBV9	CASSVVARQPYEQYF	TGTGCCAGCAGCGTAGTGGCGAGACAGCCCTACGAGCAGTACTTC
NA	TRBJ2-3	14	NA	TRBV5-1	CASRAESSTDTQYF	TGCGCCAGCAGAGCGGAATCCAGCACAGATACGCAGTATTTT
NA	TRBJ2-1	12	NA	TRBV5-1	CASSLNSGEQFF	TGCGCCAGCAGCTTGAACTCCGGTGAGCAGTTCTTC
NA	TRBJ2-1	17	TRBD1	TRBV27	CASSLAWTGGALDEQFF	TGTGCCAGCAGTTTGGCGTGGACAGGGGGCGCGTTGGATGAGCAGTTCTTC
NA	TRBJ2-2	14	NA	TRBV4-1	CASSQDPLAGELFF	TGCGCCAGCAGCCAAGATCCCCTTGCCGGGGAGCTGTTTTTT
NA	TRBJ2-1	13	NA	TRBV19	CASNGLYYNEQFF	TGTGCCAGTAATGGCTTATATTACAATGAGCAGTTCTTC
NA	TRBJ2-3	14	NA	TRBV28	CASSVAPNTDTQYF	TGTGCCAGCAGTGTAGCGCCTAACACAGATACGCAGTATTTT
NA	TRBJ2-3	13	NA	TRBV19	CASSKEAASRRYF	TGTGCCAGTAGTAAGGAAGCGGCCTCCCGTCGGTATTTT
NA	TRBJ2-4	15	NA	TRBV6-1	CASSEPFSSSGIQYF	TGTGCCAGCAGTGAACCATTCTCCTCCTCGGGCATTCAGTACTTC
NA	TRBJ2-2	18	TRBD1	TRBV10-3	CAISGMGRGTSDTGELFF	TGTGCCATCAGTGGCATGGGCAGGGGGACCAGTGACACCGGGGAGCTGTTTTTT
NA	TRBJ2-7	14	NA	TRBV28	CASSFSGAVYEQYF	TGTGCCAGCAGTTTCTCAGGGGCGGTCTACGAGCAGTACTTC
NA	TRBJ1-2	13	NA	TRBV6-1	CASRDPTGHGYTF	TGTGCCAGCAGGGACCCTACAGGGCACGGCTACACCTTC
NA	TRBJ2-7	14	TRBD2	TRBV2	CAGSSGVESYEQYF	TGTGCCGGCTCTAGCGGGGTAGAGTCCTACGAGCAGTACTTC
NA	TRBJ2-2	16	NA	TRBV19	CASSIWWGPNTGELFF	TGTGCCAGTAGTATTTGGTGGGGCCCGAACACCGGGGAGCTGTTTTTT
NA	TRBJ1-2	15	TRBD1	TRBV6-1	CASSKKTGSMGGYTF	TGTGCCAGCAGTAAAAAGACAGGGAGTATGGGTGGCTACACCTTC
NA	TRBJ2-7	15	NA	TRBV7-9	CSSSLWPGHSDEQYF	TGTTCCAGCAGCTTATGGCCGGGACACTCTGACGAGCAGTACTTC
NA	TRBJ2-2	15	TRBD2	TRBV30	CAVGLAGPGTGELFF	TGTGCCGTGGGACTAGCGGGACCGGGCACCGGGGAGCTGTTTTTT
few	TRBJ1-4	14	NA	TRBV2	CASSERGTSEKLFF	TGTGCCAGCAGTGAAAGGGGTACAAGCGAAAAACTGTTTTTT
NA	TRBJ1-6	13	NA	TRBV7-2	CATYSSYNSPLHF	TGTGCCACCTATAGCTCCTATAATTCACCCCTCCACTTT
few	TRBJ1-2	13	NA	TRBV18	CASSRDLSYGYTF	TGTGCCAGCTCGCGGGACTTGTCCTATGGCTACACCTTC
NA	TRBJ1-1	15	TRBD1	TRBV6-1	CASSDPGQGSTEAFF	TGTGCCAGCAGTGACCCCGGACAGGGGAGCACTGAAGCTTTCTTT
few	TRBJ1-2	16	NA	TRBV29-1	CSVEDPAGTFNYGYTF	TGCAGCGTTGAAGATCCGGCAGGAACGTTTAACTATGGCTACACCTTC
NA	TRBJ2-7	12	NA	TRBV30	CAWSGGLNEQYF	TGTGCCTGGAGTGGCGGGTTAAACGAGCAGTACTTC
NA	TRBJ2-7	16	TRBD2	TRBV7-9	CASSSGLAGALYEQYF	TGTGCCAGCAGCTCCGGACTAGCGGGAGCGTTGTACGAGCAGTACTTC
NA	TRBJ2-5	12	NA	TRBV30	CAWSELGETQYF	TGTGCCTGGAGTGAGCTTGGAGAGACCCAGTACTTC
NA	TRBJ1-1	15	NA	TRBV4-2	CASSQMEGMNTEAFF	TGTGCCAGCAGCCAAATGGAGGGGATGAACACTGAAGCTTTCTTT